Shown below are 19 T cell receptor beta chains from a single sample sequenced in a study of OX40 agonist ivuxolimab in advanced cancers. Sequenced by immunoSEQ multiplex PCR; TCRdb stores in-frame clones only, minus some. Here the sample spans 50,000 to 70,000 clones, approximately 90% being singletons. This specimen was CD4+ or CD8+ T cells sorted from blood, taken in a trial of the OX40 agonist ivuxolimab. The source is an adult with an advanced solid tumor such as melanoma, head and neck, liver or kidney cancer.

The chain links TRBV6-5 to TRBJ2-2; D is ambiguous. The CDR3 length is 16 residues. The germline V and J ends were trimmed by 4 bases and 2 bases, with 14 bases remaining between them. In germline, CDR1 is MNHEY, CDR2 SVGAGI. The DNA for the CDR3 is TGTGCCAGCAGTTCCCCCCATATAGCAAACACCGGGGAGCTGTTTTTT. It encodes CASSSPHIANTGELFF.

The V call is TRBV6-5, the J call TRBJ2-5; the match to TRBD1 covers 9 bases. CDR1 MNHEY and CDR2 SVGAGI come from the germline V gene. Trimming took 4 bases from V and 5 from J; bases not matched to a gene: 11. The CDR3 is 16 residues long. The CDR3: CASSFSGTGTGETQYF. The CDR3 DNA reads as TGTGCCAGCAGTTTTTCCGGGACAGGGACGGGGGAGACCCAGTACTTC.

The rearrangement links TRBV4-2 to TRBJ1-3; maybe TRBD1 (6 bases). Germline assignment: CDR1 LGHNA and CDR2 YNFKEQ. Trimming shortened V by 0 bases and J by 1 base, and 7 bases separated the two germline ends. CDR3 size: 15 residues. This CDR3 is CASSQDRGSGNTIYF. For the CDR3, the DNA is TGTGCCAGCAGCCAAGACAGGGGATCTGGAAACACCATATATTTT.

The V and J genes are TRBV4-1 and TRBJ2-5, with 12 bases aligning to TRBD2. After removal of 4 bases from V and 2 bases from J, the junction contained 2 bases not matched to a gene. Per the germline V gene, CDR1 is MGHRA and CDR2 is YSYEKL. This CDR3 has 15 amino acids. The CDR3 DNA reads TGCGCCAGCAGCCGAGGGACTAGCGGGCAAGAGACCCAGTACTTC. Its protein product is CASSRGTSGQETQYF.

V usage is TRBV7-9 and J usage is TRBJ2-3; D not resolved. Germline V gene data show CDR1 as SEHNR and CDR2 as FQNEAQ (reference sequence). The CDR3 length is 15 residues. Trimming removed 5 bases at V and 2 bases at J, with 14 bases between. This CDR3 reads CASSLRDTYTDTQYF. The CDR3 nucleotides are TGTGCCAGCAGCCTACGAGACACGTACACAGATACGCAGTATTTT. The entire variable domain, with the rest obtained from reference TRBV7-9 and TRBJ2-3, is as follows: DTGVSQNPRHKITKRGQNVTFRCDPISEHNRLYWYRQTLGQGPEFLTYFQNEAQLEKSRLLSDRFSAERPKGSFSTLEIQRTEQGDSAMYLCASSLRDTYTDTQYFGPGTRLTVL.

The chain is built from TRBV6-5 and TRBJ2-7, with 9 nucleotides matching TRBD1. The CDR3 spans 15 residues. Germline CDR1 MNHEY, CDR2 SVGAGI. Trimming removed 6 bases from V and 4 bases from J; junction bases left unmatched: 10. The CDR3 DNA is TGTGCCAGCAGCAAAACAGGGGGCGGCATGTACGAGCAGTACTTC. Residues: CASSKTGGGMYEQYF.

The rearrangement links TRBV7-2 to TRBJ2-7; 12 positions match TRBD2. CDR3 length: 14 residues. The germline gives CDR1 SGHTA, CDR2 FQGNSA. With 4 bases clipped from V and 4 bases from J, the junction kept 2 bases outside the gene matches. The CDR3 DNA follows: TGTGCCAGCAGCTCCGGGACTAGCGGGTACGAGCAGTACTTC. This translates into CASSSGTSGYEQYF. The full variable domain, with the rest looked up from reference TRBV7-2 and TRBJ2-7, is GAGVSQSPSNKVTEKGKDVELRCDPISGHTALYWYRQSLGQGLEFLIYFQGNSAPDKSGLPSDRFSAERTGGSVSTLTIQRTQQEDSAVYLCASSSGTSGYEQYFGPGTRLTVT.

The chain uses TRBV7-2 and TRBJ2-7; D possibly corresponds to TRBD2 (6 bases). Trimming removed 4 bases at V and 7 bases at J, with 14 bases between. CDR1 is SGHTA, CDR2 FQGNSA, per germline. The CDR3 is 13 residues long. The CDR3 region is CASSSGLMREQYF. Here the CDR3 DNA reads TGTGCCAGCAGCTCGGGACTCATGAGGGAGCAGTACTTC.

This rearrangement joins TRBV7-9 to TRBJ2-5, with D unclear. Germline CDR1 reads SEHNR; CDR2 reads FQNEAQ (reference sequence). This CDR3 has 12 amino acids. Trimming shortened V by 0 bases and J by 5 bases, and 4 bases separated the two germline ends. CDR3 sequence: CASSLAPETQYF. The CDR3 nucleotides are TGTGCCAGCAGCTTAGCTCCGGAGACCCAGTACTTC.

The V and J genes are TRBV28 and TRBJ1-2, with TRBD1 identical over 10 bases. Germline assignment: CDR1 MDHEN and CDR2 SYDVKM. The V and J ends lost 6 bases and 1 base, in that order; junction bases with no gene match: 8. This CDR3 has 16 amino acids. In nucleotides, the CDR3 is TGTGCCAGCAGCTTAGGGTGGGACAGGGGTAACTATGGCTACACCTTC. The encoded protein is CASSLGWDRGNYGYTF.

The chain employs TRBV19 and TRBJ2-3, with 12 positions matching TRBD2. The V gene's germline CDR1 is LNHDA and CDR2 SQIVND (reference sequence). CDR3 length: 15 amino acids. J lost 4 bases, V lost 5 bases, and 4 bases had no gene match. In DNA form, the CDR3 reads TGTGCCAGTAGTTCCCTAGCGGGAGGGGCAGATACGCAGTATTTT. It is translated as CASSSLAGGADTQYF.

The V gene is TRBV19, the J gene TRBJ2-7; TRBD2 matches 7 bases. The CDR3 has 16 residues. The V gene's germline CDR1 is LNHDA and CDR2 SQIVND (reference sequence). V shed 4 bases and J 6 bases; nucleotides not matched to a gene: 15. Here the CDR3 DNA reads TGTGCCAGTAGTAGAAGGACCGGGACTACCGATGGCGAGCAGTACTTC. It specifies CASSRRTGTTDGEQYF.

Here the CDR3 reads CASSRARAGDSYEQYF. The CDR3 DNA follows: TGTGCCAGTAGTAGGGCACGAGCGGGAGACTCCTACGAGCAGTACTTC. This rearrangement joins TRBV19 to TRBJ2-5, with 8 bases identical to TRBD2. Near its end, the DNA agrees better with TRBJ2-7, so the J call may be wrong. The CDR3 extends over 16 amino acids. The germline V gene has CDR1 LNHDA and CDR2 SQIVND (reference sequence).

The CDR3 DNA reads TGCGCCAGCAGCCAAGGGGTGCTAGACAAAAACATTCAGTACTTC. Protein product: CASSQGVLDKNIQYF. The chain has TRBV4-1 and TRBJ2-4; D unclear. The CDR3 is 15 amino acids. The V and J ends lost 1 base and 3 bases respectively, with 10 bases between them. From germline, CDR1 is MGHRA and CDR2 YSYEKL.

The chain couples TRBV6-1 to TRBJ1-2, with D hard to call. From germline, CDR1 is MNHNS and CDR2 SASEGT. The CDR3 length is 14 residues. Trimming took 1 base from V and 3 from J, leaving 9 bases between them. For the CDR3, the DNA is TGTGCCAGCAGTGAAGGGGGATGGGACTATGGCTACACCTTC. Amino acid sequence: CASSEGGWDYGYTF.

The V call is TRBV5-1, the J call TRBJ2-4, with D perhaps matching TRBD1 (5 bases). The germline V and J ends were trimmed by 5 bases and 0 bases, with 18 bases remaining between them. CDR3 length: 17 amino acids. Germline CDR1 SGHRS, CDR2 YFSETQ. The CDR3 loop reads CASRSTSQGVAKNIQYF. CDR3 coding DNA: TGCGCCAGCAGGTCGACATCCCAAGGGGTAGCCAAAAACATTCAGTACTTC.

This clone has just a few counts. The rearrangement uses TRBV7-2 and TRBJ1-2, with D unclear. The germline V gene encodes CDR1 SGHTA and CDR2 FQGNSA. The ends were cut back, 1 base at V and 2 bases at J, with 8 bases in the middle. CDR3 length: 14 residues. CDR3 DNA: TGTGCCAGCAGCTTAGATCCGGAAAACTATGGCTACACCTTC. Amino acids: CASSLDPENYGYTF.

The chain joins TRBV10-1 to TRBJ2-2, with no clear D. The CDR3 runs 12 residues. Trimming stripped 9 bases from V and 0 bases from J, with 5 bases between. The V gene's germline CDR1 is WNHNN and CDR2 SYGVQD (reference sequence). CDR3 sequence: CARTSNTGELFF. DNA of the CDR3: TGCGCCAGGACTTCGAACACCGGGGAGCTGTTTTTT.

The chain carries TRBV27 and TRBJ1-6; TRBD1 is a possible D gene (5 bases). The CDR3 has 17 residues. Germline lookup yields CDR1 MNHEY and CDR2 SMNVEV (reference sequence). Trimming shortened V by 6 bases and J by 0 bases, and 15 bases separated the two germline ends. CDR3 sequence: CASRGDDPSSYNSPLHF. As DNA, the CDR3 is TGTGCCAGCAGGGGGGACGATCCGAGCTCCTATAATTCACCCCTCCACTTT.